This T cell receptor beta chain comes out of a study of blood T cell repertoires in COVID-19. About the study: The United States, Italy and Spain provided the acute and convalescent COVID-19 samples. In each case, the material was cDNA or gDNA derived from T cells, B-cell-depleted T cells, or PBMCs.

The V gene's germline CDR1 is LGHDT and CDR2 YNNKEL (reference sequence). CDR3 length equals 13 residues. V gave up 0 bases and J gave up 7 bases, with 8 bases separating them. In the original processing: Amplification of reference gene primers was used by the study to estimate nucleated cell counts. Using immunoSEQ multiplex PCR, the repertoire was profiled, and TCRdb retains in-frame clones only, with some absent. V, J and clone size are taken as reported in that table, and D and trimming were inferred from the DNA itself. This table has 70,000 to 75,000 clones, roughly 80% appearing once. The origin of this receptor is a woman over 75 with active or convalescent COVID-19. The sequencing sample was made of peripheral blood. The chain is built from TRBV3-1 (or the pseudogene TRBV3-2) and TRBJ2-3; the D is unclear. The CDR3 sequence is CASSQDHSNTQYF. CDR3 in DNA: TGTGCCAGCAGCCAAGATCATAGCAATACGCAGTATTTT.